These T cell receptor beta chains were read from a single sample in a study of technical replicates of blood from a handful of donors. Data came from immunoSEQ multiplex PCR; TCRdb stores just in-frame clones and leaves some out. This table holds roughly 100,000 clones, 90% to 97% found once. Sequenced sample: T cells isolated from PBMCs. These receptors came from a human donor in good health. Each CDR3 is given with its conserved first and last residue. Fields, in order: V gene, CDR3 length, J gene, CDR3 protein.

v_gene: TRBV6-5; len: 14; j_gene: TRBJ2-2; CDR3aa: CASSYRGQTGELFF
v_gene: TRBV11-2; len: 14; j_gene: TRBJ1-1; CDR3aa: CASSLNSVDRGPFF
v_gene: TRBV28; len: 14; j_gene: TRBJ2-5; CDR3aa: CASSLPGMQETQYF
v_gene: TRBV7-3; len: 13; j_gene: TRBJ2-4; CDR3aa: CASSRDPGDIQYF
v_gene: TRBV11-2; len: 13; j_gene: TRBJ1-3; CDR3aa: CASSMGQGNTIYF
v_gene: TRBV7-2; len: 15; j_gene: TRBJ2-2; CDR3aa: CASSLTSGNGGELFF
v_gene: TRBV7-2; len: 14; j_gene: TRBJ2-3; CDR3aa: CASSVGLQGSAQYF
v_gene: TRBV6-6; len: 15; j_gene: TRBJ2-2; CDR3aa: CASSSGLENTGELFF
v_gene: TRBV7-9; len: 15; j_gene: TRBJ2-2; CDR3aa: CAARMGYLNTGELFF
v_gene: TRBV5-1; len: 13; j_gene: TRBJ2-7; CDR3aa: CASSLQGQGEQYF
v_gene: TRBV7-2; len: 12; j_gene: TRBJ2-2; CDR3aa: CASSPYTGELFF
v_gene: TRBV9; len: 14; j_gene: TRBJ2-7; CDR3aa: CASSVAGGVYEQYF
v_gene: TRBV7-2; len: 16; j_gene: TRBJ2-1; CDR3aa: CASSLEGGRARNEQFF
v_gene: TRBV5-1; len: 16; j_gene: TRBJ2-3; CDR3aa: CASSLGAGHSTDTQYF
v_gene: TRBV19; len: 14; j_gene: TRBJ2-4; CDR3aa: CASSIVGAKNIQYF
v_gene: TRBV4-2; len: 16; j_gene: TRBJ1-1; CDR3aa: CASSQGQGLGNTEAFF
v_gene: TRBV28; len: 16; j_gene: TRBJ2-7; CDR3aa: CASSGIAGGLTYEQYF
v_gene: TRBV7-9; len: 18; j_gene: TRBJ2-3; CDR3aa: CASSLLAGPTRNTDTQYF